Below, one T cell receptor (beta chain) is given with its context. Treatment: randomized to nivolumab then ipilimumab (arm A) or the reverse (arm B). None of the patients previously received DNA-damaging chemotherapy. This sample stems from a study of sequential checkpoint blockade in melanoma. CDR1 is DFQATT and CDR2 is SNEGSKA in the germline V gene (reference sequence). The CDR3 contains 11 residues. Trimming pared 2 bases from V and 6 bases from J, leaving 8 bases between. Here immunoSEQ multiplex PCR was the method, and the copy in TCRdb shows in-frame clones only, minus some. Altogether about 11,000 clones are present, 78% being singletons, with the ten largest covering about 11%.

The source is a human donor with melanoma. The V call is TRBV20-1, the J call TRBJ2-7; D perhaps matches TRBD1 (6 bases). The sequencing here drew on CD8+ T cells sorted from blood (inferred from file names), taken from a patient given nivolumab and ipilimumab in sequence. The chain's CDR3 is CSARLGAEQYF. CDR3 in DNA: TGCAGTGCTAGACTGGGGGCCGAGCAGTACTTC.